This record concerns one TCR beta chain sequence. The data were obtained in a study of T cells after yellow fever vaccination. The CDR3 extends over 13 amino acids. Germline V gene lookup returns CDR1 MNHEY and CDR2 SMNVEV (reference sequence). The ends were cut back, 6 bases at V and 2 bases at J, with 5 bases in the middle. In TCRdb, the 5' RACE reads were re-called with MiXCR into one record per CDR3 protein. The sample has around 340,000 distinct CDR3 sequences; approximately 13% are singletons. This clonotype originated in a man aged 18 to 30 who received the YFV17D yellow fever vaccine. The sequencing used CD4+ T cells sorted from PBMCs, collected 15 days after the yellow fever booster vaccination. The rearrangement links TRBV27 to TRBJ2-6; no clear D gene. The DNA for the CDR3 is TGTGCCAGCAGAAGGGCTGGGGCCAACGTCCTGACTTTC. Translating gives CASRRAGANVLTF.